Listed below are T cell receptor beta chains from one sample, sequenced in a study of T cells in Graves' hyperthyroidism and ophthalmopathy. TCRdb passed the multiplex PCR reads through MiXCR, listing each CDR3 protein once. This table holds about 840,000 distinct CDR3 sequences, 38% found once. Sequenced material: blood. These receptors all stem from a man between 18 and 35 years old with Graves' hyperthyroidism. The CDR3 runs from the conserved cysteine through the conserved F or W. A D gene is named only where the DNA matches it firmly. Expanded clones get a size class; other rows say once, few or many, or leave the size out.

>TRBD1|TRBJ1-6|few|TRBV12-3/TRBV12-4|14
CASSSPGQGASLHF
TGTGCCAGCAGTTCCCCGGGACAGGGGGCTTCCCTCCACTTT
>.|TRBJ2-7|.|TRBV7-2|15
CASSLEAPTAYEQYF
TGTGCCAGCAGCTTAGAGGCACCAACGGCCTACGAGCAGTACTTC
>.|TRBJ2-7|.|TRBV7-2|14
CASSEVPWGEKQYF
TGCGCCAGCAGCGAAGTCCCTTGGGGGGAGAAGCAGTACTTC
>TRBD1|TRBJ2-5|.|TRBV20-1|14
CSAGTGANWETQYF
TGCAGTGCCGGGACAGGGGCTAACTGGGAGACCCAGTACTTC
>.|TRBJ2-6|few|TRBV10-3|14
CATRLSSGANVLTF
TGTGCCACCAGATTAAGCTCTGGGGCCAACGTCCTGACTTTC
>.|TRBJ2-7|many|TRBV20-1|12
CSARASSDEQYF
TGCAGTGCTAGAGCGAGCAGTGACGAGCAGTACTTC
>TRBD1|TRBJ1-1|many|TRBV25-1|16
CASSDMGQGAYTEAFF
TGTGCCAGCAGTGATATGGGACAGGGGGCCTACACTGAAGCTTTCTTT
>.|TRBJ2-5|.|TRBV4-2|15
CASSPTSLGLETQYF
TGTGCCAGCAGCCCAACTAGCTTAGGGCTAGAGACCCAGTACTTC
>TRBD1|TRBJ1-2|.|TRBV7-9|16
CASSQDPGQGEPGYTF
TGTGCCAGCAGCCAAGATCCGGGACAGGGTGAGCCTGGCTACACCTTC
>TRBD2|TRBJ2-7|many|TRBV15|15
CATSRDSRGDYEQYF
TGTGCCACCAGCAGAGACAGCCGGGGGGACTACGAGCAGTACTTC
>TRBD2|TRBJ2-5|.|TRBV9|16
CASSVASGSFQETQYF
TGTGCCAGCAGCGTAGCTAGCGGGAGCTTTCAAGAGACCCAGTACTTC
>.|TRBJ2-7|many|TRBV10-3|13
CAISFSGLYEQYF
TGTGCCATCAGTTTTTCGGGCCTCTACGAGCAGTACTTC
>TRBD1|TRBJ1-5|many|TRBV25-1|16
CASSETTGQPYQPQHF
TGTGCCAGCAGTGAAACTACGGGACAGCCATATCAGCCCCAGCATTTT
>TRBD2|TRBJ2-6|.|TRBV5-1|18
CASSTLSGVPSGANVLTF
TGTGCCAGCAGCACCCTCAGCGGGGTTCCCTCTGGGGCCAACGTCCTGACTTTC
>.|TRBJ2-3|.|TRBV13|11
CASSQGDTQYF
TGTGCCAGCAGCCAGGGTGATACGCAGTATTTT
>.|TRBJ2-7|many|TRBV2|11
CARKRGYEQYF
TGTGCCAGGAAACGGGGCTACGAGCAGTACTTC
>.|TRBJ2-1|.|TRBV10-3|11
CAISFENEQFF
TGTGCCATCAGCTTTGAGAATGAGCAGTTCTTC
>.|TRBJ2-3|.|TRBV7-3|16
CASSSTLGGSTDTQYF
TGTGCCAGCAGCTCGACTCTTGGCGGGAGCACAGATACGCAGTATTTT
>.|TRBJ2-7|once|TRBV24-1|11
CATSVLSEQYF
TGTGCCACCAGTGTTCTAAGCGAGCAGTACTTC
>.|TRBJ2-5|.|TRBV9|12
CASSGLKGQQYF
TGTGCCAGCAGCGGCCTGAAGGGTCAGCAGTACTTC
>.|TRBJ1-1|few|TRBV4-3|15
CASSPHRDRYTEAFF
TGCGCCAGCAGCCCCCACCGCGACAGGTACACTGAAGCTTTCTTT
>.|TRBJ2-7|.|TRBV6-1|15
CASSEGHGSSYEQYF
TGTGCCAGCAGTGAGGGACACGGAAGCTCCTACGAGCAGTACTTC
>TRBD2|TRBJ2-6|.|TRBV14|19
CASSPLTSGLSSGANVLTF
TGTGCCAGCAGCCCCCTGACTAGCGGGCTTAGCTCTGGGGCCAACGTCCTGACTTTC
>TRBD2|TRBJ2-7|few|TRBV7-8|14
CASSSPSSGYEQYF
TGTGCCAGCAGCTCCCCCTCTAGCGGCTACGAGCAGTACTTC
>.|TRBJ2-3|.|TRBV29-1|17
CSVEDPGQGAGGDTQYF
TGCAGCGTTGAAGATCCGGGGCAGGGAGCGGGTGGGGATACGCAGTATTTT
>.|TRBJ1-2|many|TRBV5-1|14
CASSLEGVNYGYTF
TGCGCCAGCAGCTTGGAGGGAGTCAACTATGGCTACACCTTC
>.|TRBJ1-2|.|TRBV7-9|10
CASSLVGNTF
TGTGCCAGCAGCTTGGTCGGGAACACCTTC
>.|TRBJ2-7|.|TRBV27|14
CASSLSGNAYEQYF
TGTGCCAGCAGTTTAAGCGGCAATGCCTACGAGCAGTACTTC
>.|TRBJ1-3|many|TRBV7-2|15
CASSLAAFSGNTIYF
TGTGCCAGCAGCTTAGCGGCATTTTCTGGAAACACCATATATTTT
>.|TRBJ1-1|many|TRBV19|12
CASKLAQTEAFF
TGTGCCAGTAAATTGGCGCAAACTGAAGCTTTCTTT
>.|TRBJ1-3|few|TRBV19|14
CASGASNSGNTIYF
TGTGCCAGTGGAGCCTCGAACTCTGGAAACACCATATATTTT
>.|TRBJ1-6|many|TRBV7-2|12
CASSARYSPLHF
TGTGCCAGCAGCGCTCGGTATTCACCCCTCCACTTT
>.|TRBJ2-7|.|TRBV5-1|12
CASSYDSYGQYF
TGCGCCAGCAGCTACGACAGTTACGGGCAGTACTTC
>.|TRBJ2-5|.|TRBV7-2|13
CASSEASGETQYF
TGTGCCAGCAGTGAAGCGAGCGGGGAGACCCAGTACTTC
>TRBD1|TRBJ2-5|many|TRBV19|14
CASSKGTAQETQYF
TGTGCCAGTAGTAAAGGGACAGCACAAGAGACCCAGTACTTC
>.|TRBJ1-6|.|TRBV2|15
CASSLGGPYNSPLHF
TGTGCCAGCAGTTTAGGAGGACCCTATAATTCACCCCTCCACTTT
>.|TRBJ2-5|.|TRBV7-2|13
CASSFDRFETQYF
TGTGCCAGCAGCTTTGACAGATTCGAGACCCAGTACTTC
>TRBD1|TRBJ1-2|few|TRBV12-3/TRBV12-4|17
CASSLALLTGEIGGYTF
TGTGCCAGCAGTTTAGCCCTTCTGACAGGGGAAATAGGGGGCTACACCTTC
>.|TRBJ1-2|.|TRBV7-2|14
CASSLVQPNYGYTF
TGTGCCAGCAGCTTGGTACAGCCAAACTATGGCTACACCTTC
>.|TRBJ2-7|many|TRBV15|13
CATSRDRTYEQYF
TGTGCCACCAGCAGAGATAGGACCTACGAGCAGTACTTC
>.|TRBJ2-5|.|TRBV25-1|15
CASSLARPSQETQYF
TGTGCCAGCAGCTTGGCTCGTCCCAGTCAAGAGACCCAGTACTTC
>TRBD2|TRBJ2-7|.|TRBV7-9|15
CASSPPVGEGYEQYF
TGTGCCAGCAGCCCGCCGGTGGGGGAGGGTTACGAGCAGTACTTC
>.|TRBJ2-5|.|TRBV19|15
CASSIEGGRGETQYF
TGTGCCAGTAGTATAGAAGGGGGAAGAGGAGAGACCCAGTACTTC
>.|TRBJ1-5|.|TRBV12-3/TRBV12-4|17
CASSSTVGAHSNQPQHF
TGTGCCAGCAGTTCTACGGTTGGGGCGCATAGCAATCAGCCCCAGCATTTT
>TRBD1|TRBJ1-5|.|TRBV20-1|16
CSARWTGRSSNQPQHF
TGCAGTGCTAGATGGACAGGGAGGAGCAGCAATCAGCCCCAGCATTTT
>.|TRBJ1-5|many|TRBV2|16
CASRAPGQGSNQPQHF
TGTGCCAGCAGAGCCCCGGGCCAGGGTAGCAATCAGCCCCAGCATTTT
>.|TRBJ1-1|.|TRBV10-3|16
CASQVGGGTTNTEALF
.
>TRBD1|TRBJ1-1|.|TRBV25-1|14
CASSVRTGGTEAFF
TGTGCCAGCAGCGTTAGGACAGGGGGCACTGAAGCTTTCTTT
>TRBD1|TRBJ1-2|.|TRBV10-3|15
CASSYNPGGNYGYTF
TGTGCCAGCAGTTACAATCCAGGGGGCAACTATGGCTACACCTTC
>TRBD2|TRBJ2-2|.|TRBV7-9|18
CASSRGLAGRGRTGELFF
TGTGCCAGCAGCAGGGGACTAGCGGGGCGTGGGAGGACCGGGGAGCTGTTTTTT